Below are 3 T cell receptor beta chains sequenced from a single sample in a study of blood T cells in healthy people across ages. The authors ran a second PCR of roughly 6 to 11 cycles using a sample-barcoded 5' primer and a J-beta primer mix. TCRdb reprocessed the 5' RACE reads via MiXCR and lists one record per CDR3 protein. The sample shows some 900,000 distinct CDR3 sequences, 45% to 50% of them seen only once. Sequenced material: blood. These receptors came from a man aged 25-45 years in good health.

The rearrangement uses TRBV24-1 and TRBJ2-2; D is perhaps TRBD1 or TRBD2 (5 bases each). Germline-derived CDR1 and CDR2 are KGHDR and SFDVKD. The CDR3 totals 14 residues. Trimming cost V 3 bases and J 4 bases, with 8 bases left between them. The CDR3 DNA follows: TGTGCCACCAGTGATCCTGGGACCACCGGGGAGCTGTTTTTT. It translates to CATSDPGTTGELFF.

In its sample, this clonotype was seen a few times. The CDR3 is CASSRPLDGSYEQYF. DNA of the CDR3: TGTGCCAGCAGCCGGCCCTTGGACGGCTCCTACGAGCAGTACTTC. The V call is TRBV3-1, the J call TRBJ2-7; D not resolved. The CDR3 totals 15 residues. Trimming pared 4 bases from V and 0 bases from J, leaving 13 bases between. Germline V lookup: CDR1 LGHDT, CDR2 YNNKEL (reference sequence).

CDR3 in amino acids: CAWSVAVYGYTF. CDR3 coding DNA: TGTGCCTGGAGTGTCGCAGTCTATGGCTACACCTTC. This rearrangement joins TRBV30 to TRBJ1-2; D ambiguous. CDR1 GTSNPN and CDR2 SVGIG come from the germline V gene (reference sequence). V was clipped by 0 bases and J by 4 bases, with 6 bases between them. There are 12 residues in the CDR3.